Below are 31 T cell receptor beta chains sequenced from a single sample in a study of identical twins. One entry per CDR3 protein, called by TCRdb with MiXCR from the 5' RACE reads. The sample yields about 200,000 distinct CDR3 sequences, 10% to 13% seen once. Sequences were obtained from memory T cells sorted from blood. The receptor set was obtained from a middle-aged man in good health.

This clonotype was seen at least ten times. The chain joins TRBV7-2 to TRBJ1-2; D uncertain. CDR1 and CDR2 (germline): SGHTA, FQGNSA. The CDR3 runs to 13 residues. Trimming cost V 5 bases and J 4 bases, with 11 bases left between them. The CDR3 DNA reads TGTGCCAGCAGCGCAGGAGGGCGCTATGGCTACACCTTC. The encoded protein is CASSAGGRYGYTF. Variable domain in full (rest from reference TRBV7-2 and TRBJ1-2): GAGVSQSPSNKVTEKGKDVELRCDPISGHTALYWYRQSLGQGLEFLIYFQGNSAPDKSGLPSDRFSAERTGGSVSTLTIQRTQQEDSAVYLCASSAGGRYGYTFGSGTRLTVV.

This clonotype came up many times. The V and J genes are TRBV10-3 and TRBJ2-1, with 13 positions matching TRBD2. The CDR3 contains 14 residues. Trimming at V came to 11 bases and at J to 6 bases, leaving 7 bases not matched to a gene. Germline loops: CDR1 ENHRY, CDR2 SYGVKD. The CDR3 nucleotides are TGTGCCGTCACTAGCGGGGGGGCCGGCAATGAGCAGTTCTTC. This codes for CAVTSGGAGNEQFF.

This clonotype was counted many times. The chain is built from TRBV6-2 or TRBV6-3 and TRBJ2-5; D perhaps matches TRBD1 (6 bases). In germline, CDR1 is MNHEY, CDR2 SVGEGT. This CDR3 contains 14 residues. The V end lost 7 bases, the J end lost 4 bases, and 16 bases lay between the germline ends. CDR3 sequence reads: CASTKRGLAETQYF. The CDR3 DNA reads TGTGCCAGCACAAAGAGGGGGTTGGCAGAGACCCAGTACTTC.

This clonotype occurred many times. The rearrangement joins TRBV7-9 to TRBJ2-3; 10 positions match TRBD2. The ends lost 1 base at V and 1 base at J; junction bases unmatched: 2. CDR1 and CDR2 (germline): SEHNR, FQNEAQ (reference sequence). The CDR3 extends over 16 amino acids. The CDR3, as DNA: TGTGCCAGCAGCTTAGGGCTAGCGGGGGGCACAGATACGCAGTATTTT. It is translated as CASSLGLAGGTDTQYF.

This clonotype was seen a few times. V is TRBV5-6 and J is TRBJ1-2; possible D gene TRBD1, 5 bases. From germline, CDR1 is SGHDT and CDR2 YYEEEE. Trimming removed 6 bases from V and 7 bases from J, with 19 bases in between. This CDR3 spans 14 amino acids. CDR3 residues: CASTSAGVWIGYTF. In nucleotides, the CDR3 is TGTGCCAGCACCTCGGCGGGGGTCTGGATTGGCTACACCTTC. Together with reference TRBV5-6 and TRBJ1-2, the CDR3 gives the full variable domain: DAGVTQSPTHLIKTRGQQVTLRCSPKSGHDTVSWYQQALGQGPQFIFQYYEEEERQRGNFPDRFSGHQFPNYSSELNVNALLLGDSALYLCASTSAGVWIGYTFGSGTRLTVV.

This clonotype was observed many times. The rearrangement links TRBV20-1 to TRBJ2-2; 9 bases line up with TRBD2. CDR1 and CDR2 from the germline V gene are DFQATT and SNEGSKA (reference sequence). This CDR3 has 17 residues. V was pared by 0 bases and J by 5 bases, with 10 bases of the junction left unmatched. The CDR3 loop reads CSARDVLAGVRTGELFF. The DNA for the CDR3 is TGCAGTGCTAGAGATGTATTAGCGGGAGTGAGAACCGGGGAGCTGTTTTTT.

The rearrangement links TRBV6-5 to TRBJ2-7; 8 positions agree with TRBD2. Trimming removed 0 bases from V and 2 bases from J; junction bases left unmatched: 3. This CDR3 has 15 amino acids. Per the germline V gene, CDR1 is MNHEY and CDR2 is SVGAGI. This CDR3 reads CASSYSVAGPYEQYF. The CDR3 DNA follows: TGTGCCAGCAGTTACTCGGTAGCGGGACCCTACGAGCAGTACTTC.

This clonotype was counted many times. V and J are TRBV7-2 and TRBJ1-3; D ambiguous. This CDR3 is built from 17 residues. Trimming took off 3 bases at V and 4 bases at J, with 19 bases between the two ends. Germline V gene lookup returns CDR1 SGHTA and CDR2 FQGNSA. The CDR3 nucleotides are TGTGCCAGCAGCTTGGTAGTGAGCGGCGGTCGGGGAAACACCATATATTTT. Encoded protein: CASSLVVSGGRGNTIYF.

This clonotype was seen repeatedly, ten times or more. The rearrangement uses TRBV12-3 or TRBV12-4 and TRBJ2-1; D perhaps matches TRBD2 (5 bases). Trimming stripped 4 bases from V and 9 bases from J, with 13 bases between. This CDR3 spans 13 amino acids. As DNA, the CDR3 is TGTGCCAGCAGTTCTCCCGGACGGGGTGAGCAGTTCTTC. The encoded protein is CASSSPGRGEQFF.

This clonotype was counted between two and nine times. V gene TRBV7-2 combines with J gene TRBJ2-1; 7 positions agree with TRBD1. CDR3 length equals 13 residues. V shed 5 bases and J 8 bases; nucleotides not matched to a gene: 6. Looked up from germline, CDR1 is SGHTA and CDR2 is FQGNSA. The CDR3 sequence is CASSPRQGYEQFF. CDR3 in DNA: TGTGCCAGCAGCCCCCGACAGGGCTATGAGCAGTTCTTC.

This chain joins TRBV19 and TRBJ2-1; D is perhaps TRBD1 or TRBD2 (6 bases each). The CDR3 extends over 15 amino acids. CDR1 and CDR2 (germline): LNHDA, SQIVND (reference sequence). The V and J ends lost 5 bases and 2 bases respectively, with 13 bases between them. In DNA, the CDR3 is TGTGCCAGTAGTTGGGGCGGGACACCCTACAATGAGCAGTTCTTC. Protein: CASSWGGTPYNEQFF.

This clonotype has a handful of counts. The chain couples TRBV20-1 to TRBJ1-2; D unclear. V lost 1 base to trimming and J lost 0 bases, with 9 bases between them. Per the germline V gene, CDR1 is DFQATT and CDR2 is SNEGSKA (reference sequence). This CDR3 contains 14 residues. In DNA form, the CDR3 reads TGCAGTGCTAGAGGTGTCAACTCTAACTATGGCTACACCTTC. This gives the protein CSARGVNSNYGYTF.

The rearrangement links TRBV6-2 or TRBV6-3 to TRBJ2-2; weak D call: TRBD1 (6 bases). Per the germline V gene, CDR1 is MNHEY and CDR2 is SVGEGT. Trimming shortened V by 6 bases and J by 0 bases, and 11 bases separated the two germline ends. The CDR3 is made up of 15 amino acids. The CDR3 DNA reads TGTGCCAGCAGCCCTGGACAGCCGAACACCGGGGAGCTGTTTTTT. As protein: CASSPGQPNTGELFF.

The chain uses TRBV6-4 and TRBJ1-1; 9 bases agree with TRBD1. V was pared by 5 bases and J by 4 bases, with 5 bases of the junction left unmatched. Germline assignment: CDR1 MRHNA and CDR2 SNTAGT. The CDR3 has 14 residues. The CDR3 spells CASSTGGEGTEAFF. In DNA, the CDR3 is TGTGCCAGCAGTACAGGGGGCGAGGGCACTGAAGCTTTCTTT.

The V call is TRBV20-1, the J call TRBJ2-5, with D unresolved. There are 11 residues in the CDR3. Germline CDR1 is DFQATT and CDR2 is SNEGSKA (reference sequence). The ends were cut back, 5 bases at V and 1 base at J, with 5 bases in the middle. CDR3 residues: CSAPGQETQYF. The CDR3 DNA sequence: TGCAGTGCTCCGGGCCAAGAGACCCAGTACTTC.

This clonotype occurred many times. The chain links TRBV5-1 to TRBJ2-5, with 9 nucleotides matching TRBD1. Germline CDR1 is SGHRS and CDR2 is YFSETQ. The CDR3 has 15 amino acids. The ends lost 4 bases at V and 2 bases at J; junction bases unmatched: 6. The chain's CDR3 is CASSIAGTGQETQYF. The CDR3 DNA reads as TGCGCCAGCAGCATAGCCGGGACAGGGCAAGAGACCCAGTACTTC.

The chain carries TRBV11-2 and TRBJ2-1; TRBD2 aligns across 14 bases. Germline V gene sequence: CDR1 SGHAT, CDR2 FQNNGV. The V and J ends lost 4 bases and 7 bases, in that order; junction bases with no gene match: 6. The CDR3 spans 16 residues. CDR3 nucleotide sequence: TGTGCCAGCAGCTACCTCGGGACTAGCGGGAGAAATGAGCAGTTCTTC. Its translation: CASSYLGTSGRNEQFF.

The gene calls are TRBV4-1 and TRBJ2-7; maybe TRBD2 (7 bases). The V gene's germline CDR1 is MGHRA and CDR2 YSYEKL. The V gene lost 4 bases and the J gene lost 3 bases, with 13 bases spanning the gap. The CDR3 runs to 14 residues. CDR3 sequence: CASSPAGALYEQYF. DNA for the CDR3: TGCGCCAGCAGCCCGGCGGGGGCCCTCTACGAGCAGTACTTC.

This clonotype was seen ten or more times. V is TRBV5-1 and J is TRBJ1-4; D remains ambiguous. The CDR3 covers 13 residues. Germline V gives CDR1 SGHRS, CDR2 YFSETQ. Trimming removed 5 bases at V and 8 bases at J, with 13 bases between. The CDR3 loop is CASRRKSGEKLFF. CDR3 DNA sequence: TGCGCCAGCAGAAGGAAGTCGGGGGAAAAACTGTTTTTT.

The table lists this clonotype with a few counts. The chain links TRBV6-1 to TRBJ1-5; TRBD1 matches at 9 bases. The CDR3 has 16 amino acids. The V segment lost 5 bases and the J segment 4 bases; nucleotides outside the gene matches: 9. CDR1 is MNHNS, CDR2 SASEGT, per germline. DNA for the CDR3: TGTGCCAGCAGTCCTAGGGACAGGGTGGGGAATCAGCCCCAGCATTTT. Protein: CASSPRDRVGNQPQHF.

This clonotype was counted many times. For the CDR3, the DNA is TGTGCCAGCAGTTCCCGGACTGGGTACAATGAGCAGTTCTTC. It is translated as CASSSRTGYNEQFF. J is TRBJ2-1 and V is TRBV12-3 or TRBV12-4, with a weak D call TRBD2 (5 bases). V lost 4 bases to trimming and J lost 4 bases, with 11 bases between them. CDR3 length equals 14 residues.

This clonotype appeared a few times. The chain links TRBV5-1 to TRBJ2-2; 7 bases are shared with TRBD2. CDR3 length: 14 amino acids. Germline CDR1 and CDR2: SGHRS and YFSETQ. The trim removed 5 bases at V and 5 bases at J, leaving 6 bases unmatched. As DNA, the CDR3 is TGCGCCAGCAGAACAGCTAGCGGTACCGGGGAGCTGTTTTTT. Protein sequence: CASRTASGTGELFF.

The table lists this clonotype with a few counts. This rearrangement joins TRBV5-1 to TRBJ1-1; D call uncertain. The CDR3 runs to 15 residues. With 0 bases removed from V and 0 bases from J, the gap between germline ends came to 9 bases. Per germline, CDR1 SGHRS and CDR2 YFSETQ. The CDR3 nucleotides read TGCGCCAGCAGCTTGGAGGCGTCCATGAACACTGAAGCTTTCTTT. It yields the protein CASSLEASMNTEAFF.

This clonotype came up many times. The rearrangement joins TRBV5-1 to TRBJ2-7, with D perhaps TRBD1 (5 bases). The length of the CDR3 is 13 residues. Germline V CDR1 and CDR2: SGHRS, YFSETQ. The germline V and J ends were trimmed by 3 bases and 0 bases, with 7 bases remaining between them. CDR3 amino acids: CASSSDNSYEQYF. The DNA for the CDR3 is TGCGCCAGCAGCTCGGACAACTCCTACGAGCAGTACTTC. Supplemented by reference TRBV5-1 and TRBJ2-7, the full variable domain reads KAGVTQTPRYLIKTRGQQVTLSCSPISGHRSVSWYQQTPGQGLQFLFEYFSETQRNKGNFPGRFSGRQFSNSRSEMNVSTLELGDSALYLCASSSDNSYEQYFGPGTRLTVT.

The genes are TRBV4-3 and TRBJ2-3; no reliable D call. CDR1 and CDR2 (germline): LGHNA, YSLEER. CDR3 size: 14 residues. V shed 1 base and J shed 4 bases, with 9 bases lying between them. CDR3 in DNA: TGCGCCAGCAGCCAAGCCATGCATTCAGATACGCAGTATTTT. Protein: CASSQAMHSDTQYF.

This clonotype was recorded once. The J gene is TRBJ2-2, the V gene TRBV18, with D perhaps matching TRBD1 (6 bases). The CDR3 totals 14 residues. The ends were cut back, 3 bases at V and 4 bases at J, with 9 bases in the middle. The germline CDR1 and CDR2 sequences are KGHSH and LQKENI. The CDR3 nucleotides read TGTGCCAGCTCACCGGGACACCTCACCGGGGAGCTGTTTTTT. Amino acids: CASSPGHLTGELFF.

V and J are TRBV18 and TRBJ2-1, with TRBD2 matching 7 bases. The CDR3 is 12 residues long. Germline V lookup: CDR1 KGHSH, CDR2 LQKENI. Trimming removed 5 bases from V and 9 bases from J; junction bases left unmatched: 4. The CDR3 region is CASSTKRGEQFF. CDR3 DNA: TGTGCCAGCTCAACAAAGCGGGGTGAGCAGTTCTTC.

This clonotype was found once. The CDR3 sequence: CASSYAITYEQYF. In nucleotides, the CDR3 is TGTGCCAGCAGTTATGCGATAACCTACGAGCAGTACTTC. The rearrangement links TRBV6-5 to TRBJ2-7; D is uncertain. The CDR3 totals 13 residues. Trimming left V 3 bases short and J 2 bases short, with 8 bases between. Germline lookup yields CDR1 MNHEY and CDR2 SVGAGI.

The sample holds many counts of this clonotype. CDR3 residues: CASSPGPPYNEQFF. The CDR3, as DNA: TGTGCCAGCAGCCCCGGACCGCCGTACAATGAGCAGTTCTTC. J is TRBJ2-1 and V is TRBV7-8, with unresolved D. V gave up 5 bases and J gave up 4 bases, with 12 bases separating them. The length of the CDR3 is 14 residues. In germline, CDR1 is SGHVS, CDR2 FQNEAQ.

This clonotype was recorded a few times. In DNA form, the CDR3 reads TGTGCCAGCAGCCGGACTCAGGGGACTGGGGCCAACGTCCTGACTTTC. Translated: CASSRTQGTGANVLTF. The V gene is TRBV6-1, the J gene TRBJ2-6; D possibly corresponds to TRBD1 (6 bases). Trimming shortened V by 6 bases and J by 2 bases, and 14 bases separated the two germline ends. Germline CDR1 is MNHNS and CDR2 is SASEGT. This CDR3 has 16 residues.

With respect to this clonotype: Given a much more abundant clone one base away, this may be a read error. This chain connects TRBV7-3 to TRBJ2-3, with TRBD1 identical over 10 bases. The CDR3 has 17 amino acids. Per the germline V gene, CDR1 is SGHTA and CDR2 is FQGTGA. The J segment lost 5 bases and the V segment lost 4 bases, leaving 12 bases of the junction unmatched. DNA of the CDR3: TGTGCCAGCAGCTCCAGACAGGGGGCCGCCGGGGTAGATACGCAGTATTTT. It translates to CASSSRQGAAGVDTQYF.